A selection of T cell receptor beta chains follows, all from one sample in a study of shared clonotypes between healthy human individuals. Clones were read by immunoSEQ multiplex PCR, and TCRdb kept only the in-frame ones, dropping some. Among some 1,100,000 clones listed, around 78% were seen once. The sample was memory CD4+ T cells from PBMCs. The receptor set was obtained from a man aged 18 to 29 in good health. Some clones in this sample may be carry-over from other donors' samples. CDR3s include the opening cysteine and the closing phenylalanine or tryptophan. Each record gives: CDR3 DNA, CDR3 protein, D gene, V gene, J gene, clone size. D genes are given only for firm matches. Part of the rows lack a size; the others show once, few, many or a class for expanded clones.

DNA: TGTGCCAGCAGCTCCAGGACAGGGGGCGGCGAGCAGTACTTC
CDR3: CASSSRTGGGEQYF
D: TRBD1
V: TRBV11-2
J: TRBJ2-7
size: -

DNA: TGCGCCAGCAGCTTGATGACAGGGGGCAGGGATGAGCAGTTCTTC
CDR3: CASSLMTGGRDEQFF
D: TRBD1
V: TRBV5-1
J: TRBJ2-1
size: -

DNA: TGCGCCAGCAGCCTCGGACACGGTCCTTCCTACGGGGATACGCAGTATTTT
CDR3: CASSLGHGPSYGDTQYF
D: -
V: TRBV5-1
J: TRBJ2-3
size: -

DNA: TGCGCCAGCAGCTTGGACACCACAGCTAACTATGGCTACACCTTC
CDR3: CASSLDTTANYGYTF
D: -
V: TRBV5-1
J: TRBJ1-2
size: few

DNA: TGCGCCAGCAGCCAAGAGGCTAGCCCCACCGGGGAGCTGTTTTTT
CDR3: CASSQEASPTGELFF
D: -
V: TRBV4-3
J: TRBJ2-2
size: -

DNA: TGTGCCAGCAGTTACACCAAAAATCAGCCCCAGCATTTT
CDR3: CASSYTKNQPQHF
D: -
V: TRBV6-6
J: TRBJ1-5
size: once

DNA: TGTGCCAGCAGCGGGACGTGGGGCGGGAGTGCACACGAGCAGTACTTC
CDR3: CASSGTWGGSAHEQYF
D: TRBD2
V: TRBV5-5
J: TRBJ2-7
size: few

DNA: TGTGCCAGCAGCTTTAGGGGCAGGAAGTACGAGCAGTACTTC
CDR3: CASSFRGRKYEQYF
D: -
V: TRBV7-8
J: TRBJ2-7
size: -

DNA: TGTGCCAGCAGCTTAGCGCAGGAGGAGCAGTACTTC
CDR3: CASSLAQEEQYF
D: -
V: TRBV11-1
J: TRBJ2-7
size: -

DNA: TGTGCCAGCACCGAGTCCAGGGGCGGATATGGCTACACCTTC
CDR3: CASTESRGGYGYTF
D: -
V: TRBV11-2
J: TRBJ1-2
size: -

DNA: TGCGCCAGCAGCCTTTATTTGGGGACAGGGGTCAGCTCCTACGAGCAGTACTTC
CDR3: CASSLYLGTGVSSYEQYF
D: TRBD1
V: TRBV4-3
J: TRBJ2-7
size: -

DNA: TGTGCCAGCAGCTTGTCTCGGACTAGCGGACACAATGAGCAGTTCTTC
CDR3: CASSLSRTSGHNEQFF
D: TRBD2
V: TRBV5-4
J: TRBJ2-1
size: -

DNA: TGTGCCAGTAGTATTTCTAGCTACACAGATACGCAGTATTTT
CDR3: CASSISSYTDTQYF
D: -
V: TRBV19
J: TRBJ2-3
size: -

DNA: TGTGCCAGCTCACCACTCACTGGAAACACCATATATTTT
CDR3: CASSPLTGNTIYF
D: -
V: TRBV18
J: TRBJ1-3
size: -

DNA: TGTGCCAGCAGCGCACAGGGCGCGAACACTGAAGCTTTCTTT
CDR3: CASSAQGANTEAFF
D: -
V: TRBV9
J: TRBJ1-1
size: -

DNA: TGTGCCTGGAGTAGCCGTAAAAGGGGGGGCAATCAGCCCCAGCATTTT
CDR3: CAWSSRKRGGNQPQHF
D: -
V: TRBV30
J: TRBJ1-5
size: -

DNA: TGTGCCAGCAGCTCGGGACAGGTGTTGTGGGGCTACACCTTC
CDR3: CASSSGQVLWGYTF
D: TRBD1
V: TRBV28
J: TRBJ1-2
size: once

DNA: TGTGCCAGCTCACCAGGGACTAGCGGGCTTTACGAGCAGTACTTC
CDR3: CASSPGTSGLYEQYF
D: TRBD2
V: TRBV18
J: TRBJ2-7
size: -

DNA: TGCGCCAGCAGCTTGGCACCGGGTACCCCAGCCTACGAGCAGTACTTC
CDR3: CASSLAPGTPAYEQYF
D: -
V: TRBV5-1
J: TRBJ2-7
size: -

DNA: TGTGCCAGCGCAATACAAACTAATGAAAAACTGTTTTTT
CDR3: CASAIQTNEKLFF
D: -
V: TRBV28
J: TRBJ1-4
size: few

DNA: TGCGCCAGCAGCCCGGGAGCGAGGGGGAACACTGAAGCTTTCTTT
CDR3: CASSPGARGNTEAFF
D: -
V: TRBV5-1
J: TRBJ1-1
size: few

DNA: TGTGCCAGCAGCTCCCGGCCGGGCTATGGCTACACCTTC
CDR3: CASSSRPGYGYTF
D: -
V: TRBV7-6
J: TRBJ1-2
size: -

DNA: TGTGCCAGCAGTGGATCCAGGGGGCGGACCGGGGAGCTGTTTTTT
CDR3: CASSGSRGRTGELFF
D: TRBD1
V: TRBV6-5
J: TRBJ2-2
size: -

DNA: TGTGCCAGCAGCTACCACGGGACTAGCGGTACAGATACGCAGTATTTT
CDR3: CASSYHGTSGTDTQYF
D: TRBD2
V: TRBV7-3
J: TRBJ2-3
size: few

DNA: TGTGCCAGCAGCTTATCGGTTTTTAGCGACTACGAGCAGTACTTC
CDR3: CASSLSVFSDYEQYF
D: -
V: TRBV7-2
J: TRBJ2-7
size: -